This T cell receptor beta chain came from a study of T cells after yellow fever vaccination. Study background: Each low-cell-number fraction was prepared by means of SMART-Seq v4 Ultra Low Input. Study-wide points: Boosting was followed by the reappearance of most primary-vaccination clones (roughly 95% CD4, about 89% CD8). CD4 and CD8 compartments shared a small share of clonotypes, likely from convergent recombination.

CDR3 length: 15 amino acids. Germline V gene data show CDR1 as LGHNA and CDR2 as YNFKEQ. 5'RACE template switching generated TCR cDNA, adding a universal primer site and UMIs. Via MiXCR, TCRdb re-called the 5' RACE reads, giving one row per CDR3 protein. In the table there are under 150,000 distinct CDR3 sequences, 7.7% of which are singletons. As concerns this clonotype: What it binds is not known. A much larger clone lies a single base off, so this may be a read error.

The sample was CD4+ T cells sorted from PBMCs, taken 5 days after the yellow fever booster vaccination. The chain uses TRBV4-2 and TRBJ2-2; the D gene is possibly TRBD1 (5 bases). This sequence originates from a man younger than 45 who received the YFV17D yellow fever vaccine. The DNA for the CDR3 is TGTGACAGCAGCCAAGACAGCAGCACGACCGGGGAGCTGTTTTTT. It translates to CDSSQDSSTTGELFF.